A selection of T cell receptor beta chains follows, all from one sample in a study of blood T cell repertoires in COVID-19. Assay: immunoSEQ multiplex PCR; the TCRdb copy retains only in-frame clones and omits some. The sample has roughly 67,000 clones; over 60% are singletons. Sequencing input: peripheral blood. The receptors were gathered from a woman in her 50s with active or convalescent COVID-19. Each CDR3 is given with its conserved first and last residue. D genes are given only for firm matches. Size values are once, few and many counts, or a class for expanded clones, and some rows have none.

- | TRBJ1-1 | TRBV5-6 | - | CASSLLGVQTEAFF | TGTGCCAGCAGCTTATTAGGGGTCCAGACTGAAGCTTTCTTT
- | TRBJ1-3 | TRBV19 | - | CASGMGLSGNTIYF | TGTGCCAGCGGAATGGGCCTCTCTGGAAACACCATATATTTT
- | TRBJ1-1 | TRBV21-1 | - | CSGDRLYTEAFF | TGTTCCGGAGACAGGCTCTACACTGAAGCTTTCTTT
- | TRBJ1-2 | TRBV1 | few | CTSSHIEGLNYGYTF | TGCACCAGCAGCCACATTGAGGGCCTCAACTATGGCTACACCTTC
- | TRBJ2-5 | TRBV5-6 | - | CASSFTAETQYF | TGTGCCAGCAGCTTCACAGCAGAGACCCAGTACTTC
- | TRBJ1-4 | TRBV2 | many | CASTSDRPTTNEKLFF | TGTGCCAGTACTAGCGACAGGCCTACAACTAATGAAAAACTGTTTTTT
TRBD1 | TRBJ1-2 | TRBV7-9 | - | CASSYLTGDYGYTF | TGTGCCAGCAGCTACCTTACAGGGGACTATGGCTACACCTTC
- | TRBJ2-1 | TRBV10-3 | - | CAIRAAPGSYNEQFF | TGTGCCATCAGGGCGGCCCCGGGGTCCTACAATGAGCAGTTCTTC
TRBD2 | TRBJ2-1 | TRBV9 | - | CASSVTSGRSYNEQFF | TGTGCCAGCAGCGTAACTAGCGGGAGGTCCTACAATGAGCAGTTCTTC
- | TRBJ1-5 | TRBV30 | - | CAWSWAVHNQPQHF | TGTGCCTGGAGTTGGGCTGTTCACAATCAGCCCCAGCATTTT
TRBD2 | TRBJ2-7 | TRBV7-2 | many | CASSLGASGTAYEQYF | TGTGCCAGCAGCTTAGGGGCTAGCGGGACGGCCTACGAGCAGTACTTC
TRBD1 | TRBJ1-1 | TRBV5-1 | - | CASSTGGAGNTEAFF | TGCGCCAGCAGCACAGGGGGCGCCGGGAACACTGAAGCTTTCTTT
- | TRBJ2-7 | TRBV2 | - | CASSEYGGSGEQYF | TGTGCCAGCAGTGAGTATGGAGGGAGTGGCGAGCAGTACTTC
- | TRBJ1-5 | TRBV18 | - | CASSSGPGNYQPQHF | TGTGCCAGCTCATCAGGGCCCGGAAACTATCAGCCCCAGCATTTT
TRBD1 | TRBJ1-3 | TRBV11-2 | once | CASSSTQQGAGNTIYF | TGTGCCAGCAGCTCGACCCAACAGGGGGCGGGGAACACCATATATTTT
TRBD1 | TRBJ2-3 | TRBV28 | - | CASSLPGQGKDTQYF | TGTGCCAGCAGTTTACCAGGACAGGGGAAAGATACGCAGTATTTT
- | TRBJ2-4 | TRBV7-2 | - | CASTGGGKNIQYF | TGTGCCAGCACCGGAGGCGGCAAAAACATTCAGTACTTC
TRBD2 | TRBJ2-3 | TRBV4-3 | - | CASSQDAQAGVADTQYF | TGCGCCAGCAGCCAAGATGCCCAAGCGGGAGTAGCAGATACGCAGTATTTT
- | TRBJ2-6 | TRBV27 | many | CASSSGRLSGANVLTF | TGTGCCAGCAGTTCCGGTCGCCTCTCTGGGGCCAACGTCCTGACTTTC
- | TRBJ1-4 | TRBV30 | - | CAWSVSGVWEKLFF | TGTGCCTGGAGCGTCTCAGGGGTTTGGGAAAAACTGTTTTTT
TRBD2 | TRBJ2-2 | TRBV7-9 | - | CASSLARVAGTGELFF | TGTGCCAGCAGCTTAGCGCGCGTAGCGGGCACCGGGGAGCTGTTTTTT
- | TRBJ1-2 | TRBV28 | - | CVAGGMNGYTF | TGTGTCGCGGGGGGAATGAATGGCTACACCTTC
TRBD1 | TRBJ1-4 | TRBV6-1 | - | CASSDPGQGIPKLFF | TGTGCCAGCAGTGACCCGGGACAGGGAATACCTAAACTGTTTTTT
- | TRBJ1-1 | TRBV7-3 | - | CASSFSADTEAFF | TGTGCCAGCAGCTTCTCAGCGGACACTGAAGCTTTCTTT
- | TRBJ1-3 | TRBV10-3 | - | CAIGSPRSGNTIYF | TGTGCCATCGGTAGTCCCCGCTCTGGAAACACCATATATTTT
- | TRBJ2-5 | TRBV6-2/TRBV6-3 | - | CASSRGGAEETQYF | TGTGCCAGCAGCCGAGGAGGGGCCGAAGAGACCCAGTACTTC
TRBD1 | TRBJ2-5 | TRBV2 | - | CASSADRGSQETQYF | TGTGCCAGCAGTGCGGACAGGGGGTCCCAAGAGACCCAGTACTTC
TRBD2 | TRBJ2-2 | TRBV9 | - | CASSVEPAGDTGELFF | TGTGCCAGCAGCGTAGAACCAGCGGGGGACACCGGGGAGCTGTTTTTT
- | TRBJ2-5 | TRBV5-4 | - | CASSLSGEQETQYF | TGTGCCAGCAGCTTGTCTGGGGAGCAAGAGACCCAGTACTTC
- | TRBJ1-5 | TRBV29-1 | - | CSVGLGGNQPQHF | TGCAGCGTTGGGTTAGGAGGCAATCAGCCCCAGCATTTT
TRBD1 | TRBJ1-2 | TRBV19 | - | CASSLGQPVYGYTF | TGTGCCAGTAGTTTGGGACAGCCCGTCTATGGCTACACCTTC
- | TRBJ2-1 | TRBV10-3 | - | CAITPKQPGLNEQFF | TGTGCCATCACTCCCAAACAACCAGGGCTCAATGAGCAGTTCTTC
- | TRBJ2-2 | TRBV9 | - | CASSVGQTNTGELFF | TGTGCCAGCAGCGTAGGACAGACAAACACCGGGGAGCTGTTTTTT
TRBD1 | TRBJ2-1 | TRBV27 | - | CASSLDRGSYNEQFF | TGTGCCAGCAGTTTAGACAGGGGCTCCTACAATGAGCAGTTCTTC
- | TRBJ2-3 | TRBV9 | - | CASSSSSGVARSDTQYF | TGTGCCAGCAGCTCGTCCTCGGGGGTAGCCCGGTCGGATACGCAGTATTTT
TRBD2 | TRBJ2-3 | TRBV10-3 | - | CAISPSAGLGTDTQYF | TGTGCCATCAGCCCATCGGCGGGACTAGGAACAGATACGCAGTATTTT
TRBD1 | TRBJ1-1 | TRBV2 | - | CASSPGTGAMNTEAFF | TGTGCCAGCAGTCCCGGGACAGGGGCCATGAACACTGAAGCTTTCTTT
TRBD2 | TRBJ2-1 | TRBV5-1 | - | CASSSPSGRPGSEQFF | TGCGCCAGCAGCTCCCCTAGCGGGAGGCCGGGGAGTGAGCAGTTCTTC
TRBD1 | TRBJ2-2 | TRBV24-1 | once | CATSDLGQGVTGELFF | TGTGCCACCAGTGATTTGGGACAGGGAGTCACCGGGGAGCTGTTTTTT
TRBD2 | TRBJ2-3 | TRBV19 | - | CASGTSGRLRADTQYF | TGTGCCAGTGGGACTAGCGGCCGCCTCCGCGCAGATACGCAGTATTTT